These 23 T cell receptor beta chains came from one sample sequenced in a study of beta chain features in type 1 diabetes. The investigators reverse transcribed all of the isolated RNA, so they sequenced expressed TCRB transcripts. The protocol was immunoSEQ multiplex PCR, while the TCRdb copy is restricted to in-frame clones and leaves out a portion. The data hold a few hundred thousand clones, with roughly 16% observed a single time. Specimen: naive CD4+ T cells from blood. The receptors come from a woman in her late teens or twenties in good health.

V and J are TRBV30 and TRBJ2-5; D may be TRBD2 (5 bases). The V gene lost 3 bases and the J gene lost 9 bases, with 11 bases spanning the gap. CDR3 length equals 11 residues. CDR1 is GTSNPN and CDR2 is SVGIG in the germline V gene (reference sequence). CDR3 sequence reads: CAWRLGWAQYF. The DNA for the CDR3 is TGTGCCTGGAGACTAGGCTGGGCCCAGTACTTC. The variable domain in full, completed from reference TRBV30 and TRBJ2-5, reads SQTIHQWPATLVQPVGSPLSLECTVEGTSNPNLYWYRQAAGRGLQLLFYSVGIGQISSEVPQNLSASRPQDRQFILSSKKLLLSDSGFYLCAWRLGWAQYFGPGTRLLVL.

The sample holds a few counts of this clone. The V and J genes are TRBV7-9 and TRBJ2-3; TRBD2 agrees at 7 bases. Germline V gene sequence: CDR1 SEHNR, CDR2 FQNEAQ (reference sequence). With V trimmed by 6 bases and J by 1 base, 16 bases remained unmatched. The CDR3 sequence is 18 residues long. The CDR3: CASSWVLTRDYGTDTQYF. The CDR3 nucleotides are TGTGCCAGCAGTTGGGTATTGACGCGGGACTATGGCACAGATACGCAGTATTTT.

This chain joins TRBV28 and TRBJ2-3; a weak D match, TRBD2 (6 bases). This CDR3 spans 15 amino acids. V shed 5 bases and J shed 0 bases, with 12 bases lying between them. Germline V gene lookup returns CDR1 MDHEN and CDR2 SYDVKM. CDR3 region: CASSGIAESTDTQYF. CDR3 sequence (DNA): TGTGCCAGCAGTGGGATAGCGGAAAGCACAGATACGCAGTATTTT. Full variable domain (rest looked up from reference TRBV28 and TRBJ2-3): DVKVTQSSRYLVKRTGEKVFLECVQDMDHENMFWYRQDPGLGLRLIYFSYDVKMKEKGDIPEGYSVSREKKERFSLILESASTNQTSMYLCASSGIAESTDTQYFGPGTRLTVL.

This clone was counted only a few times. One junction end disagrees with the germline gene, perhaps due to a read error. This sequence joins TRBV6-6 and TRBJ2-3; 7 nucleotides agree with TRBD2. Per germline, CDR1 MNHNY and CDR2 SVGAGI (reference sequence). The CDR3 sequence is 14 residues long. The CDR3 spells CATSPAGAEDTQYF. Written as DNA, the CDR3 is TGTGCCACCAGTCCGGCGGGAGCAGAGGATACGCAGTATTTT.

This clone was seen a few times. V and J are TRBV5-1 and TRBJ1-2; 8 bases line up with TRBD1. CDR3 length equals 16 residues. Germline CDR1 and CDR2: SGHRS and YFSETQ. The trim removed 1 base at V and 8 bases at J, leaving 13 bases unmatched. CDR3 loop: CASSLNPDRGWLGYTF. The CDR3 DNA sequence: TGCGCCAGCAGCTTGAATCCAGACAGGGGTTGGCTCGGCTACACCTTC. Using reference TRBV5-1 and TRBJ1-2 for the parts outside the CDR3, the full variable domain is KAGVTQTPRYLIKTRGQQVTLSCSPISGHRSVSWYQQTPGQGLQFLFEYFSETQRNKGNFPGRFSGRQFSNSRSEMNVSTLELGDSALYLCASSLNPDRGWLGYTFGSGTRLTVV.

V and J are TRBV5-1 and TRBJ1-2; the D is unclear. CDR1 is SGHRS, CDR2 YFSETQ, per germline. This CDR3 has 13 residues. Trimming stripped 4 bases from V and 5 bases from J, with 12 bases between. The CDR3 DNA reads TGCGCCAGCAGCGTGACTGGACTTTATGGCTACACCTTC. This gives the protein CASSVTGLYGYTF.

The chain uses TRBV21-1 and TRBJ2-7; the table's D call, TRBD1, has no DNA check behind it. TRBV21-1 is reported as a pseudogene. The CDR3 has 16 amino acids. CDR3 DNA sequence: TGTGCCAGCAGCAGAAGTGGAACAGGGGGCGCGGGGGAGCAGTACTTC. Translation: CASSRSGTGGAGEQYF.

This clone was seen more than once but under ten times. The J gene is TRBJ2-7, the V gene TRBV11-2; no reliable D call. Germline lookup yields CDR1 SGHAT and CDR2 FQNNGV. The CDR3 has 15 amino acids. The germline V and J ends were trimmed by 0 bases and 4 bases, with 13 bases remaining between them. CDR3 protein: CASSLERGNIYEQYF. The CDR3 DNA reads TGTGCCAGCAGCTTAGAACGCGGTAATATTTACGAGCAGTACTTC.

The V call is TRBV4-3, the J call TRBJ2-1; tentative D call: TRBD2 (6 bases). The germline gives CDR1 LGHNA, CDR2 YSLEER. The CDR3 totals 14 residues. V lost 0 bases, J lost 9 bases, and 12 bases lay in between. CDR3 amino acids: CASSQETPGGEQFF. DNA of the CDR3: TGCGCCAGCAGCCAAGAGACACCCGGGGGTGAGCAGTTCTTC.

V and J are TRBV30 and TRBJ2-7; perhaps TRBD2 as D (6 bases). Germline assignment: CDR1 GTSNPN and CDR2 SVGIG (reference sequence). The V and J ends lost 0 bases and 0 bases respectively, with 12 bases between them. The CDR3 covers 15 residues. The CDR3 loop reads CAWSVRGLPSYEQYF. The CDR3 DNA follows: TGTGCCTGGAGTGTACGTGGACTACCCTCCTACGAGCAGTACTTC.

The rearrangement uses TRBV29-1 and TRBJ2-3; 7 bases agree with TRBD2. Germline V gene sequence: CDR1 SQVTM, CDR2 ANQGSEA. This CDR3 region has 14 residues. J lost 2 bases, V lost 5 bases, and 7 bases had no gene match. CDR3 amino acids: CSVRGSGPTDTQYF. CDR3 sequence (DNA): TGCAGCGTTCGCGGTAGCGGGCCCACAGATACGCAGTATTTT.

The chain employs TRBV29-1 and TRBJ2-7; perhaps TRBD2 as D (6 bases). The CDR3 covers 13 residues. Germline V gene data show CDR1 as SQVTM and CDR2 as ANQGSEA. The V end lost 6 bases, the J end lost 7 bases, and 19 bases lay between the germline ends. As DNA, the CDR3 is TGCAGCGTGGAGGGTTTCTATTCGGGTGAGCAGTACTTC. It specifies CSVEGFYSGEQYF.

In this sample, this clone turned up a few times. This chain uses TRBV28 with TRBJ2-3, with a tentative D call TRBD1 (6 bases). Germline V gene lookup returns CDR1 MDHEN and CDR2 SYDVKM. The CDR3 sequence is 14 residues long. Trimming left V 4 bases short and J 3 bases short, with 11 bases between. DNA of the CDR3: TGTGCCAGCAGTTCGGGACAAAGGACAGATACGCAGTATTTT. Translating gives CASSSGQRTDTQYF.

This clone was detected a few times. The chain combines TRBV2 with TRBJ1-1; D is ambiguous. This CDR3 has 13 residues. V dropped 7 bases and J dropped 3 bases, with 12 bases sitting between them. The V gene's germline CDR1 is SNHLY and CDR2 FYNNEI. The CDR3 loop reads CASTTGEDTEAFF. DNA for the CDR3: TGTGCCAGCACCACCGGGGAGGACACTGAAGCTTTCTTT. Drawing the rest from reference TRBV2 and TRBJ1-1, the complete variable domain is EPEVTQTPSHQVTQMGQEVILRCVPISNHLYFYWYRQILGQKVEFLVSFYNNEISEKSEIFDDQFSVERPDGSNFTLKIRSTKLEDSAMYFCASTTGEDTEAFFGQGTRLTVV.

The chain couples TRBV9 to TRBJ2-3, with TRBD2 matching over 8 bases. This CDR3 is 14 amino acids long. Germline V gives CDR1 SGDLS, CDR2 YYNGEE. After removal of 3 bases from V and 4 bases from J, the junction contained 4 bases not matched to a gene. The CDR3 reads CASSAGGSADTQYF. The CDR3 nucleotides are TGTGCCAGCAGCGCGGGAGGGTCTGCAGATACGCAGTATTTT.

This clone was observed a few times. The gene calls are TRBV30 and TRBJ2-4; possible D gene TRBD1, 6 bases. The CDR3 extends over 18 amino acids. The V gene lost 3 bases and the J gene lost 0 bases, with 21 bases spanning the gap. Germline values: CDR1 GTSNPN, CDR2 SVGIG (reference sequence). The chain's CDR3 is CAWRTRPGQRIAKNIQYF. As DNA, the CDR3 is TGTGCCTGGAGGACCCGACCCGGACAGAGGATAGCCAAAAACATTCAGTACTTC. The whole variable domain, filled in from reference TRBV30 and TRBJ2-4, reads SQTIHQWPATLVQPVGSPLSLECTVEGTSNPNLYWYRQAAGRGLQLLFYSVGIGQISSEVPQNLSASRPQDRQFILSSKKLLLSDSGFYLCAWRTRPGQRIAKNIQYFGAGTRLSVL.

The rearrangement links TRBV2 to TRBJ1-5, with unresolved D. Between the trimmed V and J ends, which lost 4 bases and 4 bases, there was a span of 11 bases. CDR3 length equals 14 residues. Germline lookup yields CDR1 SNHLY and CDR2 FYNNEI. The CDR3 region has the DNA TGTGCCAGCAGTGGGTCTGGAGGGAATCAGCCCCAGCATTTT. Its protein product is CASSGSGGNQPQHF. Full variable domain (missing parts from reference TRBV2 and TRBJ1-5): EPEVTQTPSHQVTQMGQEVILRCVPISNHLYFYWYRQILGQKVEFLVSFYNNEISEKSEIFDDQFSVERPDGSNFTLKIRSTKLEDSAMYFCASSGSGGNQPQHFGDGTRLSIL.

This clone has only one observation. The CDR3 DNA reads as TGCGCCAGCAGCCGAACGGGACAGCCCAACTACGAGCAGTACTTC. Translation gives CASSRTGQPNYEQYF. This sequence joins TRBV4-1 and TRBJ2-7; 7 nucleotides align to TRBD1. The CDR3 spans 15 residues. Losses at the gene ends were 4 bases for V and 3 bases for J; bases not matched to a gene: 9. Germline loops: CDR1 MGHRA, CDR2 YSYEKL.

Only a few counts were recorded for this clone. J is TRBJ2-5 and V is TRBV18, with D perhaps TRBD2 (6 bases). V was cut by 6 bases and J by 2 bases, with 19 bases left in between. The CDR3 is made up of 16 amino acids. Per the germline V gene, CDR1 is KGHSH and CDR2 is LQKENI. The CDR3 DNA reads TGTGCCAGCTCGCCTTACCAGGCGGGGATACAAGAGACCCAGTACTTC. This translates into CASSPYQAGIQETQYF.

Regarding this clone: The sample carries other DNA sequences with the same CDR3. The chain recombines TRBV5-1 with TRBJ2-2; D gene ambiguous. The CDR3 spans 12 residues. Trimming cost V 4 bases and J 5 bases, with 6 bases left between them. From germline, CDR1 is SGHRS and CDR2 YFSETQ. CDR3 sequence (DNA): TGCGCCAGCAGCCCTAATACCGGGGAGCTGTTTTTT. Protein sequence: CASSPNTGELFF.

The rearrangement links TRBV5-5 to TRBJ2-1; 15 bases are shared with TRBD2. The germline CDR1 and CDR2 sequences are SGHKS and YYEKEE (reference sequence). The CDR3 runs to 19 residues. With 2 bases clipped from V and 2 bases from J, the junction kept 8 bases outside the gene matches. Here the CDR3 reads CASSFRVGLAGGAYNEQFF. CDR3 in DNA: TGTGCCAGCAGCTTCCGGGTAGGACTAGCGGGAGGGGCCTACAATGAGCAGTTCTTC.

The V call is TRBV9, the J call TRBJ2-1; TRBD2 is a possible D gene (5 bases). The CDR3 is made up of 17 amino acids. Germline assignment: CDR1 SGDLS and CDR2 YYNGEE. The V and J ends lost 0 bases and 0 bases respectively, with 13 bases between them. The CDR3 DNA is TGTGCCAGCAGCGTAGGGAGCGGAGTGAGCTCCTACAATGAGCAGTTCTTC. Translation: CASSVGSGVSSYNEQFF.

V usage is TRBV27 and J usage is TRBJ1-5, with 9 bases aligning to TRBD1. Germline V lookup: CDR1 MNHEY, CDR2 SMNVEV (reference sequence). The CDR3 runs 15 residues. The V gene end was trimmed by 6 bases and the J gene end by 2 bases; junction bases not matched to a gene: 5. The CDR3 region has the DNA TGTGCCAGCAGGACAGGGGGTAGCGGCAATCAGCCCCAGCATTTT. As protein: CASRTGGSGNQPQHF.